Below, 26 T cell receptor beta chains from the same sample are listed, as sequenced in a study of T cells in Graves' hyperthyroidism and ophthalmopathy (dated by TCRdb to the late 2010s). Library preparation used multiplex PCR. Sequencer: Illumina HiSeq 2000. The TCR beta CDR3 regions were amplified from RNA transcripts. For the first round of RT-PCR on the TCR CDR3, the HTBI primer set was used together with the Qiagen OneStep RT-PCR kit. Through fastp at Q25 and MiXCR, TCRdb rebuilt clones from the public reads, retaining in-frame beta chains. Entries that share a CDR3 protein sequence are merged under the most common genes and DNA. This sample gives fewer than 650,000 distinct CDR3 sequences in total; under 15% of them show up just once. Together, the top ten hold about 3.9% of the sample. Material for sequencing was blood. These receptors were obtained from a woman between 40 and 55 years old with Graves' ophthalmopathy.

This clonotype showed up many times. The chain carries TRBV2 and TRBJ2-2; D gene unclear. CDR1 and CDR2 from the germline V gene are SNHLY and FYNNEI. V was pared by 6 bases and J by 3 bases, with 5 bases between. The CDR3 covers 12 residues. The CDR3 spells CASRQDTGELFF. CDR3 in DNA: TGTGCCAGCAGGCAGGACACCGGGGAGCTGTTTTTT.

The J gene is TRBJ1-3, the V gene TRBV6-1; D gene uncertain. Germline CDR1 is MNHNS and CDR2 is SASEGT. The CDR3 has 16 residues. V lost 2 bases to trimming and J lost 0 bases, with 11 bases between them. The CDR3 DNA reads as TGTGCCAGCAGTGAACAGGAGGCCGACTCTGGAAACACCATATATTTT. Protein: CASSEQEADSGNTIYF.

The gene calls are TRBV28 and TRBJ1-1; 7 bases align to TRBD1. Trimming cost V 5 bases and J 1 base; bases outside gene matches: 10. Looked up from germline, CDR1 is MDHEN and CDR2 is SYDVKM. This CDR3 is built from 16 residues. CDR3 residues: CASSPFPGQKNTEAFF. The CDR3 DNA sequence: TGTGCCAGCAGTCCCTTCCCGGGACAGAAGAACACTGAAGCTTTCTTT.

In its sample, this clonotype was seen many times. The V gene is TRBV19, the J gene TRBJ1-1; TRBD1 might be the D (6 bases). From germline, CDR1 is LNHDA and CDR2 SQIVND (reference sequence). Trimming stripped 0 bases from V and 0 bases from J, with 14 bases between. This CDR3 has 17 residues. The CDR3 is CASSIDRGTNMNTEAFF. The DNA for the CDR3 is TGTGCCAGTAGTATAGATAGGGGGACGAACATGAACACTGAAGCTTTCTTT.

This clonotype has ten or more counts. This chain uses TRBV7-3 with TRBJ2-5, with D possibly matching TRBD1 (5 bases). Germline CDR1 and CDR2: SGHTA and FQGTGA. This CDR3 has 15 residues. Trimming cost V 5 bases and J 5 bases, with 18 bases left between them. The CDR3 here is CASSKSPVAGETQYF. CDR3 nucleotide sequence: TGTGCCAGCAGCAAATCACCCGTAGCAGGGGAGACCCAGTACTTC.

V usage is TRBV5-1 and J usage is TRBJ2-2, with 11 bases aligning to TRBD2. The length of the CDR3 is 15 residues. Germline values: CDR1 SGHRS, CDR2 YFSETQ. The V segment lost 7 bases and the J segment 2 bases; nucleotides outside the gene matches: 4. The CDR3 protein is CASQLAGENTGELFF. The CDR3 bases are TGCGCCAGCCAACTAGCGGGAGAAAACACCGGGGAGCTGTTTTTT. Using reference TRBV5-1 and TRBJ2-2 for the parts outside the CDR3, the full variable domain is KAGVTQTPRYLIKTRGQQVTLSCSPISGHRSVSWYQQTPGQGLQFLFEYFSETQRNKGNFPGRFSGRQFSNSRSEMNVSTLELGDSALYLCASQLAGENTGELFFGEGSRLTVL.

In its sample, this clonotype was seen many times. The rearrangement uses TRBV12-3 or TRBV12-4 and TRBJ2-5; 8 bases are a match to TRBD2. V lost 6 bases to trimming and J lost 2 bases; unmatched junction nucleotides: 5. The CDR3 runs to 14 residues. The CDR3 DNA follows: TGTGCCAGCAGCAAACTAGCGGAACAAGAGACCCAGTACTTC. Translating gives CASSKLAEQETQYF.

This clonotype has only one observation. The chain carries TRBV12-3 or TRBV12-4 and TRBJ2-7, with 7 bases aligning to TRBD2. The trim removed 6 bases at V and 3 bases at J, leaving 11 bases unmatched. This CDR3 is built from 15 residues. CDR3: CASSRSGTENYEQYF. Written as DNA, the CDR3 is TGTGCCAGCAGCAGAAGCGGGACGGAAAACTACGAGCAGTACTTC.

This clonotype was detected many times. V is TRBV30 and J is TRBJ2-2, with D tentatively TRBD2 (5 bases). Trimming took off 4 bases at V and 3 bases at J, with 21 bases between the two ends. CDR1 and CDR2 (germline): GTSNPN, SVGIG (reference sequence). The CDR3 runs 17 residues. The CDR3 DNA follows: TGTGCCTGGACCGATCCGATTTCCTCGGGGTACACCGGGGAGCTGTTTTTT. As protein: CAWTDPISSGYTGELFF.

This clonotype was seen a few times. V is TRBV3-1 and J is TRBJ2-2; D unclear. Germline-derived CDR1 and CDR2 are LGHDT and YNNKEL (reference sequence). Trimming shortened V by 7 bases and J by 3 bases, and 12 bases separated the two germline ends. The CDR3 has 14 residues. CDR3 amino acids: CASNPTKDTGELFF. The CDR3, as DNA: TGTGCCAGCAACCCAACAAAGGACACCGGGGAGCTGTTTTTT.

The sample holds many counts of this clonotype. CDR3 loop: CASSKGLAGQETQYF. The CDR3 DNA follows: TGTGCCAGCAGTAAGGGACTAGCGGGACAAGAGACCCAGTACTTC. The chain is built from TRBV6-2 or TRBV6-3 and TRBJ2-5, with 13 bases fitting TRBD2. Per the germline V gene, CDR1 is MNHEY and CDR2 is SVGEGT. CDR3 length: 15 residues. The V segment lost 5 bases and the J segment 2 bases; nucleotides outside the gene matches: 2.

This clonotype turned up a few times. CDR3 loop: CASSVALGGLGTQYF. CDR3 nucleotides: TGTGCCAGCAGCGTAGCTTTGGGGGGACTAGGGACCCAGTACTTC. The chain joins TRBV9 to TRBJ2-5; 8 bases match TRBD2. This CDR3 region has 15 residues. With V trimmed by 0 bases and J by 7 bases, 8 bases remained unmatched. In germline, CDR1 is SGDLS, CDR2 YYNGEE.

The V and J genes are TRBV12-3 or TRBV12-4 and TRBJ2-2, with a tentative D call TRBD2 (7 bases). The CDR3 totals 15 residues. V lost 3 bases and J 3 bases, leaving 11 bases between the germline ends. The CDR3 DNA sequence: TGTGCCAGCAGTTTTGGGGGGGCCGACACCGGGGAGCTGTTTTTT. Its translation: CASSFGGADTGELFF.

This chain joins TRBV12-3 or TRBV12-4 and TRBJ1-2; the D gene is possibly TRBD1 (5 bases). The CDR3 consists of 15 residues. Between the trimmed V and J ends, which lost 6 bases and 7 bases, there was a span of 21 bases. The CDR3 here is CASSRADSQYSGYTF. The CDR3 DNA follows: TGTGCCAGCAGCCGCGCCGACAGTCAATACTCTGGCTACACCTTC.

The J gene is TRBJ2-4, the V gene TRBV4-1; 8 bases align to TRBD1. Germline V gives CDR1 MGHRA, CDR2 YSYEKL. Losses at the gene ends were 4 bases for V and 3 bases for J; bases not matched to a gene: 8. CDR3 length equals 16 residues. Here the CDR3 DNA reads TGCGCCAGCAGCCCCAGGACAGGGCTAGTCAAAAACATTCAGTACTTC. It translates to CASSPRTGLVKNIQYF.

The chain recombines TRBV9 with TRBJ2-7; no firm D call. This CDR3 has 14 amino acids. V lost 3 bases and J 3 bases, leaving 13 bases between the germline ends. The germline gives CDR1 SGDLS, CDR2 YYNGEE. The CDR3, as DNA: TGTGCCAGCAGCGAGCAGCCCGAAGGCTACGAGCAGTACTTC. Translated: CASSEQPEGYEQYF. Supplemented by reference TRBV9 and TRBJ2-7, the full variable domain reads DSGVTQTPKHLITATGQRVTLRCSPRSGDLSVYWYQQSLDQGLQFLIQYYNGEERAKGNILERFSAQQFPDLHSELNLSSLELGDSALYFCASSEQPEGYEQYFGPGTRLTVT.

In this sample, this clonotype turned up many times. The V call is TRBV6-5, the J call TRBJ1-1; 8 nucleotides agree with TRBD1. Germline V gives CDR1 MNHEY, CDR2 SVGAGI. V lost 2 bases, J lost 8 bases, and 7 bases stayed unmatched. The CDR3 runs 14 residues. Here the CDR3 DNA reads TGTGCCAGCAGTTACGGCAGGGGGCTTACCGAAGCTTTCTTT. Translated: CASSYGRGLTEAFF.

Ten or more counts support this clonotype. The V call is TRBV30, the J call TRBJ1-2, with 9 bases lining up with TRBD1. The CDR3 extends over 13 amino acids. Looked up from germline, CDR1 is GTSNPN and CDR2 is SVGIG (reference sequence). V shed 1 base, J shed 4 bases, and the junction held 1 base outside the gene matches. This CDR3 is CAWSGGQGYGYTF. The CDR3 DNA reads TGTGCCTGGAGTGGGGGACAGGGCTATGGCTACACCTTC.

This clonotype appeared many times. The chain employs TRBV5-5 and TRBJ1-2; D is possibly TRBD1 (5 bases). This CDR3 region has 15 residues. The V and J ends lost 2 bases and 7 bases respectively, with 18 bases between them. The germline gives CDR1 SGHKS, CDR2 YYEKEE (reference sequence). DNA for the CDR3: TGTGCCAGCAGCTTCCAACCTACAGGAGCGGGTGGCTACACCTTC. Translating gives CASSFQPTGAGGYTF.

The chain links TRBV25-1 to TRBJ1-2; TRBD1 is a possible D gene (6 bases). Germline-derived CDR1 and CDR2 are MGHDK and SYGVNS. The CDR3 is made up of 11 amino acids. V gave up 3 bases and J gave up 8 bases, with 7 bases separating them. The CDR3, as DNA: TGTGCCAGCAGTGAGGACAGCGGCTACACCTTC. This sequence encodes CASSEDSGYTF.

The chain is built from TRBV6-5 and TRBJ2-7; 9 nucleotides line up with TRBD1. Germline V CDR1 and CDR2: MNHEY, SVGAGI. V was pared by 4 bases and J by 4 bases, with 8 bases of the junction left unmatched. This CDR3 has 15 residues. CDR3 DNA: TGTGCCAGCAGTTCCCCGGGACAGGGAGGGTACGAGCAGTACTTC. It is translated as CASSSPGQGGYEQYF.

This clonotype appeared a few times. The chain joins TRBV20-1 to TRBJ1-2; 8 bases are a match to TRBD1. CDR3 length: 15 amino acids. With 0 bases clipped from V and 3 bases from J, the junction kept 6 bases outside the gene matches. The V gene's germline CDR1 is DFQATT and CDR2 SNEGSKA (reference sequence). CDR3 DNA: TGCAGTGCTAGAGATATGACAGGGGAGGACTATGGCTACACCTTC. The encoded protein is CSARDMTGEDYGYTF.

The chain joins TRBV11-1 to TRBJ2-2; 10 bases agree with TRBD1. This CDR3 is 16 amino acids long. Unmatched junction bases numbered 8, after V lost 5 bases and J lost 5 bases. Germline V CDR1 and CDR2: SGHAT, FQDESV (reference sequence). In DNA, the CDR3 is TGTGCCAGCAGCCCCAGACGGGACAGGGGAACCGGGGAGCTGTTTTTT. It yields the protein CASSPRRDRGTGELFF. Using reference TRBV11-1 and TRBJ2-2 for the parts outside the CDR3, the full variable domain is EAEVAQSPRYKITEKSQAVAFWCDPISGHATLYWYRQILGQGPELLVQFQDESVVDDSQLPKDRFSAERLKGVDSTLKIQPAELGDSAMYLCASSPRRDRGTGELFFGEGSRLTVL.

This clonotype was detected ten times or more. V and J are TRBV6-2 or TRBV6-3 and TRBJ2-6; maybe TRBD1 (5 bases). The length of the CDR3 is 18 residues. V dropped 2 bases and J dropped 0 bases, with 14 bases sitting between them. Germline-derived CDR1 and CDR2 are MNHEY and SVGEGT. The CDR3 bases are TGTGCCAGCAGTTACCACAGGATCTCCCTCTCTGGGGCCAACGTCCTGACTTTC. Residues: CASSYHRISLSGANVLTF.

There are many counts of this clonotype. The chain is built from TRBV3-1 and TRBJ2-4, with D possibly being TRBD2 (5 bases). The length of the CDR3 is 14 residues. Germline lookup yields CDR1 LGHDT and CDR2 YNNKEL (reference sequence). Between the trimmed V and J ends, which lost 4 bases and 8 bases, there was a span of 15 bases. CDR3 residues: CASSPPIRRDIQYF. CDR3 sequence (DNA): TGTGCCAGCAGCCCCCCGATACGGCGGGACATTCAGTACTTC.

The chain combines TRBV6-5 with TRBJ2-5; 7 positions match TRBD1. The germline gives CDR1 MNHEY, CDR2 SVGAGI. J was trimmed by 7 bases and V by 6 bases; bases with no gene match: 5. This CDR3 has 12 amino acids. CDR3 protein: CASSDRVATQYF. The CDR3 DNA follows: TGTGCCAGCAGCGACAGGGTGGCGACCCAGTACTTC.